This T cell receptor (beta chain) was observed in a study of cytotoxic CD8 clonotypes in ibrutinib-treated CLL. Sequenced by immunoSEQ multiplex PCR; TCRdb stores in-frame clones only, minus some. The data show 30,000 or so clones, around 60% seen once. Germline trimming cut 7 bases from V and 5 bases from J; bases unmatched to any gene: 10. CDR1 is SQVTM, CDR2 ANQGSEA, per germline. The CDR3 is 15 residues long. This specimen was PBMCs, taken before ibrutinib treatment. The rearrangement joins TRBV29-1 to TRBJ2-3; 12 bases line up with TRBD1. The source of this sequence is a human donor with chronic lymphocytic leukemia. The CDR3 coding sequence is TGCAGCGCAACGCCGGGGACAGGGGGCAGAGATACGCAGTATTTT. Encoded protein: CSATPGTGGRDTQYF.